The T cell receptor beta chain described here comes from a study of CD8 T cells in ankylosing spondylitis. Germline values: CDR1 SGDLS, CDR2 YYNGEE. The CDR3 length is 11 residues. V lost 0 bases and J 8 bases, leaving 5 bases between the germline ends. Quantitative 5'-RACE was performed with molecular barcodes, and it yielded the TCR beta libraries. A single record per CDR3 protein comes from TCRdb applying MiXCR to the 5' RACE reads. Of 400,000 or so distinct CDR3 sequences listed, 25% to 30% are singletons. As regards this clonotype: The antigen is unknown.

Study-level points and caveats: Peripheral blood samples showed relatively rare disease-linked clones, and these clones were CD8+. Characteristic of ankylosing spondylitis blood, it appeared, was a TCR beta motif comprising eight highly homologous variants.

The rearrangement joins TRBV9 to TRBJ1-2; D uncertain. Sequencing was performed on blood, either unsorted or a sorted T cell fraction (not recorded which). This receptor was identified in a male donor with ankylosing spondylitis. CDR3 in DNA: TGTGCCAGCAGCGTAGTCCCCGGCTACACCTTC. This gives the protein CASSVVPGYTF.